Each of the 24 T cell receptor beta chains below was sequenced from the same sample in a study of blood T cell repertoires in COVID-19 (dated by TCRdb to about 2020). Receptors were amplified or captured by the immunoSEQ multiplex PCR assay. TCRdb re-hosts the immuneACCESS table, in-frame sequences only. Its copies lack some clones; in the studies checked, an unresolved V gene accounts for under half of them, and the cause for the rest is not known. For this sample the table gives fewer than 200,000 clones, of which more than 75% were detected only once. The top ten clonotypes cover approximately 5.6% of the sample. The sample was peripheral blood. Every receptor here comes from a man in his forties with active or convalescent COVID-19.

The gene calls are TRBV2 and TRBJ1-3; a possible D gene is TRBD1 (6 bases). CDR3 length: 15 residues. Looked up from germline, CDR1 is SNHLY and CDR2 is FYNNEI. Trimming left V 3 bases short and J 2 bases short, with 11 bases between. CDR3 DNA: TGTGCCAGCAGTGATACAGGGTTGACTGGAAACACCATATATTTT. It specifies CASSDTGLTGNTIYF.

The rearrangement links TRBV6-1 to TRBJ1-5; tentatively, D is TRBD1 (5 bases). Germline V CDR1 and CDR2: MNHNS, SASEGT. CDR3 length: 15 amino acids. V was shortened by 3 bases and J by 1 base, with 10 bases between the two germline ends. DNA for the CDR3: TGTGCCAGCAGTGATTACGGGGGAAGCAATCAGCCCCAGCATTTT. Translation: CASSDYGGSNQPQHF.

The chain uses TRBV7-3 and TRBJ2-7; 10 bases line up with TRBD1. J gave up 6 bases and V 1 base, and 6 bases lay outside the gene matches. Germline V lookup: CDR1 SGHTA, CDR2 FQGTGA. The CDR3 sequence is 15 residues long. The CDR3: CASSLIGTGVPEQYF. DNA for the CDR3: TGTGCCAGCAGCTTAATTGGGACAGGGGTGCCCGAGCAGTACTTC. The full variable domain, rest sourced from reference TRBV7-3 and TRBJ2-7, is GAGVSQTPSNKVTEKGKYVELRCDPISGHTALYWYRQSLGQGPEFLIYFQGTGAADDSGLPNDRFFAVRPEGSVSTLKIQRTERGDSAVYLCASSLIGTGVPEQYFGPGTRLTVT.

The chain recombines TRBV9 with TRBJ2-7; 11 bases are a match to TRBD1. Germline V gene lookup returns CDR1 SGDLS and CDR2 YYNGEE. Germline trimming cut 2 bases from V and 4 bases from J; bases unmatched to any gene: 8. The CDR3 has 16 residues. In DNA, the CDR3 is TGTGCCAGCAGCGTGGGAGCCGGGACAGGGGGTTACGAGCAGTACTTC. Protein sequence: CASSVGAGTGGYEQYF.

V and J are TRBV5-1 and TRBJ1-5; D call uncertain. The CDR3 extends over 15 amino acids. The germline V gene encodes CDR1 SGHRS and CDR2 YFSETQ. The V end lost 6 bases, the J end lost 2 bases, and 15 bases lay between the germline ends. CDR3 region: CASTPLPGGNQPQHF. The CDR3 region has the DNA TGCGCCAGCACCCCTCTTCCCGGGGGCAATCAGCCCCAGCATTTT.

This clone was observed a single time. For the CDR3, the DNA is TGTGCCAGCCTTGGGTCATTGGGGACTTCGGGCGAGCAGTACTTC. Translation gives CASLGSLGTSGEQYF. The chain employs TRBV28 and TRBJ2-7; D is perhaps TRBD2 (6 bases). Germline V gene lookup returns CDR1 MDHEN and CDR2 SYDVKM. Trimming removed 8 bases from V and 6 bases from J, with 23 bases in between. The CDR3 sequence is 15 residues long.

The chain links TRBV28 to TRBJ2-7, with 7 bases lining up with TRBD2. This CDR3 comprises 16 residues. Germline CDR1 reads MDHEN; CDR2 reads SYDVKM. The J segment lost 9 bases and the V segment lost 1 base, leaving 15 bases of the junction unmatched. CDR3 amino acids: CASSLSGLADTLGQYF. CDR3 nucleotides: TGTGCCAGCAGTTTATCGGGGCTAGCGGATACACTGGGGCAGTACTTC.

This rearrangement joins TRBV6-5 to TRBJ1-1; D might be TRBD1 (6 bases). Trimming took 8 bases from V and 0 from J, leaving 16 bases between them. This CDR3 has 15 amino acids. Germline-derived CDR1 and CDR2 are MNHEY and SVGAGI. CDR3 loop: CASAPGTSMNTEAFF. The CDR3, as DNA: TGTGCCAGCGCCCCAGGGACATCGATGAACACTGAAGCTTTCTTT.

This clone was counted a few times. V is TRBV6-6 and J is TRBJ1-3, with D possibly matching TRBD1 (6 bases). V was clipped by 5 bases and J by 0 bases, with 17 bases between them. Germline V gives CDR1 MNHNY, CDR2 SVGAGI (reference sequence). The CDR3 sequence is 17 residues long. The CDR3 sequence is CASSPRDTTFSGNTIYF. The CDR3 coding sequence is TGTGCCAGCAGTCCCCGGGACACTACCTTCTCTGGAAACACCATATATTTT.

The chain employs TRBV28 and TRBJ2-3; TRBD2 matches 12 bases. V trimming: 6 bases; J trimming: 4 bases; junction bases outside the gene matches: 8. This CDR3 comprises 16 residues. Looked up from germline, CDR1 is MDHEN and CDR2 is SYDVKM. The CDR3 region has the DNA TGTGCCAGCAGAGCCTGGACTAGCGGGGCGGCAGATACGCAGTATTTT. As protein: CASRAWTSGAADTQYF.

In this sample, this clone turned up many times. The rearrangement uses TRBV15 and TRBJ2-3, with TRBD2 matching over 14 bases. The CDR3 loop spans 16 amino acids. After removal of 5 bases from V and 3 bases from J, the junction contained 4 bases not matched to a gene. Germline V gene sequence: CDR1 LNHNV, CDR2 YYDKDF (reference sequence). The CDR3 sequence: CATSGGTSGRTDTQYF. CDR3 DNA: TGTGCCACCAGCGGAGGGACTAGCGGGAGAACAGATACGCAGTATTTT.

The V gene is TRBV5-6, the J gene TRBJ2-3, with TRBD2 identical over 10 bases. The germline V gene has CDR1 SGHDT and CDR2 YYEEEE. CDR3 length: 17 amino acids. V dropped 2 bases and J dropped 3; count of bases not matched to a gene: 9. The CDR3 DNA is TGTGCCAGCAGCTTCCAGCGGGGGGGCCAGGGGACAGATACGCAGTATTTT. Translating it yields CASSFQRGGQGTDTQYF.

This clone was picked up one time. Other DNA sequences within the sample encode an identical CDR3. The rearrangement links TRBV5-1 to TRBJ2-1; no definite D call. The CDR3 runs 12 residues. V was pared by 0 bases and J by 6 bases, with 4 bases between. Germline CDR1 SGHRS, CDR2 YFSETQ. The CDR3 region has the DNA TGCGCCAGCAGCTTGGTCCTCAATGAGCAGTTCTTC. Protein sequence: CASSLVLNEQFF.

This chain's CDR3 is CASSLAARGTGGNQPQHF. In nucleotides, the CDR3 is TGTGCCAGCAGCTTAGCCGCAAGGGGGACAGGGGGCAATCAGCCCCAGCATTTT. The J gene is TRBJ1-5, the V gene TRBV7-2; TRBD1 agrees at 10 bases. V was pared by 0 bases and J by 2 bases, with 7 bases of the junction left unmatched. The CDR3 spans 18 residues. Germline CDR1 SGHTA, CDR2 FQGNSA.

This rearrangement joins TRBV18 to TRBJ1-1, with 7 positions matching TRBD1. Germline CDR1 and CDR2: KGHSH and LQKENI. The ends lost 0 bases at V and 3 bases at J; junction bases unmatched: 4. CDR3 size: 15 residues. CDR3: CASSPPRGLDTEAFF. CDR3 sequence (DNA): TGTGCCAGCTCACCACCGAGGGGGCTTGACACTGAAGCTTTCTTT.

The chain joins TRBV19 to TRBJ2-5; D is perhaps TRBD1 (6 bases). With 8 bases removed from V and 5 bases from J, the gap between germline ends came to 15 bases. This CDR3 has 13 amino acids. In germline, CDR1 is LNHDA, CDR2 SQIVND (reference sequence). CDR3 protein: CASSQGGVETQYF. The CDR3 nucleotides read TGTGCCAGTTCCCAAGGGGGTGTCGAGACCCAGTACTTC.

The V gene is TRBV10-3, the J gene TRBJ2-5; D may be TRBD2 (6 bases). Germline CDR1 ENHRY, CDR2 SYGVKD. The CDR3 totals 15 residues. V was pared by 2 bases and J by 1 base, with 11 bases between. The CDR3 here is CAISEPGLPQETQYF. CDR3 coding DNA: TGTGCCATCAGTGAGCCGGGACTTCCCCAAGAGACCCAGTACTTC.

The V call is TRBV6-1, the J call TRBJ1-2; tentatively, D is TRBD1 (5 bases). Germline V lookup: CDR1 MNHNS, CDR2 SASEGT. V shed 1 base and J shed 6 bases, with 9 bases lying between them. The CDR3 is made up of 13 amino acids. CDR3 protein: CASSEGKGDGYTF. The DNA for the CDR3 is TGTGCCAGCAGTGAAGGAAAAGGGGATGGCTACACCTTC.

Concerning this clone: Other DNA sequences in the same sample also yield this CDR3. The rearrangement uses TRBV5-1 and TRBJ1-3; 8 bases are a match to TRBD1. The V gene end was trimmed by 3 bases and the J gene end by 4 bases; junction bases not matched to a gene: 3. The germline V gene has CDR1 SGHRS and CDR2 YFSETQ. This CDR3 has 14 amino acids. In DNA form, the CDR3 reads TGCGCCAGCAGCTCAGGGGGCTCCGGAAACACCATATATTTT. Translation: CASSSGGSGNTIYF.

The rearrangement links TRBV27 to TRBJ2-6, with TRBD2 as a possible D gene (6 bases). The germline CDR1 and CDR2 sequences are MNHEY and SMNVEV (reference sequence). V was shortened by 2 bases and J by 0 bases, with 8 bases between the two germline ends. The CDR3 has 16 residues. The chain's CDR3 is CASSLAGFSGANVLTF. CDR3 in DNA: TGTGCCAGCAGTTTAGCGGGATTCTCTGGGGCCAACGTCCTGACTTTC.

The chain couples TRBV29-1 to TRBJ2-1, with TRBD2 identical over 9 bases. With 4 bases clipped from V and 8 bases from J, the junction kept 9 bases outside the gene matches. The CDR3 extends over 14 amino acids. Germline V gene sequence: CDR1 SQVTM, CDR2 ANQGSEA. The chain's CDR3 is CSVVKAGGPYEQFF. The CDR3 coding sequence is TGCAGCGTTGTTAAGGCGGGAGGGCCGTATGAGCAGTTCTTC.

This CDR3 is CASSHPELANYGYTF. CDR3 sequence (DNA): TGTGCCAGCAGCCACCCAGAGCTAGCTAACTATGGCTACACCTTC. V and J are TRBV4-2 and TRBJ1-2; D unclear. The V gene lost 3 bases and the J gene lost 0 bases, with 11 bases spanning the gap. The CDR3 is made up of 15 amino acids. The germline V gene has CDR1 LGHNA and CDR2 YNFKEQ.

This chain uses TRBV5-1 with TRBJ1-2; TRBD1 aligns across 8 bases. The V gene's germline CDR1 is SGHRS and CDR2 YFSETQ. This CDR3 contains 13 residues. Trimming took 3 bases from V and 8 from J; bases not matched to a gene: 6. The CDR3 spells CASSSDRADGYTF. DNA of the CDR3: TGCGCCAGCAGCTCGGACAGGGCCGACGGCTACACCTTC.

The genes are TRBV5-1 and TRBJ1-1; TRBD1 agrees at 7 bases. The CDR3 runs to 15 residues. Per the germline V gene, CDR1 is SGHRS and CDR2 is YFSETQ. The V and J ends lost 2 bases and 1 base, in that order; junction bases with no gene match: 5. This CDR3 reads CASSFTRQGNTEAFF. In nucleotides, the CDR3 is TGCGCCAGCAGCTTTACCCGACAGGGGAACACTGAAGCTTTCTTT.